The clone carrying this T cell receptor (beta chain) was counted between two and nine times. Its antigen is still unknown. The record originates from a study of identical twins. Findings and caveats of the study: Surplus twin overlap in beta out-of-frame sequences was less pronounced. Invariant populations such as MAIT and iNKT cells could partly muddle zero-insertion analyses. Twin-shared out-of-frame alpha sequences showed excess low generation probability.

One entry per CDR3 protein results from TCRdb running MiXCR on the 5' RACE reads. The repertoire includes a few hundred thousand distinct CDR3 sequences, about 13% of them detected once, and 3.5% to 5% sits in the top ten. This sample was shared with a second study, whose subject was yellow fever vaccine responses in identical twins. That source adds: Reportedly, twins showed a vaccine T cell response that looked partly convergent and partly personalized.

Specimen: memory (CD45RO+) T cells sorted from blood. This TCR derives from a woman younger than 35 in good health.

CDR3 region: CASSQVTDTDTQYF. CDR3 nucleotide sequence: TGTGCCAGCAGCCAAGTTACGGACACAGATACGCAGTATTTT. The chain links TRBV3-1 to TRBJ2-3; D is uncertain. The CDR3 has 14 residues. Germline CDR1 is LGHDT and CDR2 is YNNKEL (reference sequence). V was clipped by 1 base and J by 2 bases, with 7 bases between them.